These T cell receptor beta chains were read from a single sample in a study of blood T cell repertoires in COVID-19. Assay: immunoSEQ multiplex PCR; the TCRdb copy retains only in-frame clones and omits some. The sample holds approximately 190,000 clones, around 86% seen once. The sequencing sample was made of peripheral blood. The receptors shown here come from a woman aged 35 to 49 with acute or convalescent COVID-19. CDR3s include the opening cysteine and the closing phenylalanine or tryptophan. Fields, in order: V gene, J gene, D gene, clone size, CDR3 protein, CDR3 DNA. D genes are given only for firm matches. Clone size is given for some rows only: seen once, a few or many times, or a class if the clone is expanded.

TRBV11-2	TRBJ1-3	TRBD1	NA	CASSLDREYTIYF	TGTGCCAGCAGCCTGGACAGGGAATACACCATATATTTT
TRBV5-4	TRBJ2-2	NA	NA	CASSLSRSNTGELFF	TGTGCCAGCAGCTTAAGCAGGTCGAACACCGGGGAGCTGTTTTTT
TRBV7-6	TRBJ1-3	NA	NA	CASSKTVSGNTIYF	TGTGCCAGCAGCAAAACAGTCTCTGGAAACACCATATATTTT
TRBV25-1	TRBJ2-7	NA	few	CASSEPGQGIYEQYF	TGTGCCAGCAGTGAACCAGGGCAGGGCATCTACGAGCAGTACTTC
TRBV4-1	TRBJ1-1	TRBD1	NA	CASSLTILGQLNTEAFF	TGCGCCAGCAGCTTGACGATATTGGGACAGTTGAACACTGAAGCTTTCTTT
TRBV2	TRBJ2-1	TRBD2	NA	CASGGLAEYNEQFF	TGTGCCAGCGGTGGACTAGCCGAGTACAATGAGCAGTTCTTC
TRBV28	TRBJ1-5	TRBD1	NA	CASSLDRGGGQPQHF	TGTGCCAGCAGCCTAGACAGGGGGGGTGGTCAGCCCCAGCATTTT
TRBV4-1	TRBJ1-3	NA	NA	CASSQDSGHGVSPGANTIYF	TGCGCCAGCAGCCAGGACTCGGGCCATGGGGTTTCACCGGGCGCGAACACCATATATTTT
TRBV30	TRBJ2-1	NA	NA	CAWSVLREGEQFF	TGTGCCTGGAGTGTACTCCGGGAAGGTGAGCAGTTCTTC
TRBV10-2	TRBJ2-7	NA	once	CASATGHSYEQYF	TGCGCCAGTGCGACAGGACACTCTTACGAGCAGTACTTC
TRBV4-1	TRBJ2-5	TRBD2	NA	CASSQVALAEETQYF	TGCGCCAGCAGCCAAGTTGCACTAGCGGAAGAGACCCAGTACTTC
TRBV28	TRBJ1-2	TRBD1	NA	CASSTGQGAGYGYTF	TGTGCCAGCAGCACTGGACAGGGGGCTGGCTATGGCTACACCTTC
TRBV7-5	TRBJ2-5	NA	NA	CAKLHRPRDQETQYF	TGTGCCAAATTACACAGGCCAAGAGACCAAGAGACCCAGTACTTC
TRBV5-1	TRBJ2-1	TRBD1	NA	CASSPGTGSNNEQFF	TGCGCCAGCAGCCCGGGGACAGGGTCAAACAATGAGCAGTTCTTC
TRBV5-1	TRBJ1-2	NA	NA	CASSLNSGSYGYTF	TGCGCCAGCAGCTTGAACTCCGGGTCCTATGGCTACACCTTC
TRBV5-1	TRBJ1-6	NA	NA	CASSLRDTYNSPLHF	TGCGCCAGCAGCTTGCGGGATACCTATAATTCACCCCTCCACTTT
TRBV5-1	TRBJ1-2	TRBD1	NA	CASSFGQGLRGYTF	TGCGCCAGCAGCTTTGGACAGGGTTTACGGGGCTACACCTTC
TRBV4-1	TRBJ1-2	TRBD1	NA	CASSQAGGNGYTF	TGCGCCAGCAGCCAAGCAGGGGGCAATGGCTACACCTTC